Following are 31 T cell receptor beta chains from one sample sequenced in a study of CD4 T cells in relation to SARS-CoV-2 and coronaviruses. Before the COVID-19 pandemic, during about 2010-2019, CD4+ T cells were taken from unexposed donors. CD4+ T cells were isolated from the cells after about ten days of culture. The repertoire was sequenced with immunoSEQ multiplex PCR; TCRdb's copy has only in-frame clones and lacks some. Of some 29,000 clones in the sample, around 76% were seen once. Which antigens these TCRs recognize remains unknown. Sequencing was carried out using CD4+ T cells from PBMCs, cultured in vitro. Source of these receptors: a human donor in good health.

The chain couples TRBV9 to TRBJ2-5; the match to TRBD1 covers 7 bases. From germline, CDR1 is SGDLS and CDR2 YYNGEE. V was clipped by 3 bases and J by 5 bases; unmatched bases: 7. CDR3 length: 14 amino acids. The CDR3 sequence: CASSAPAGGETQYF. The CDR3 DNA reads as TGTGCCAGCAGCGCTCCGGCAGGGGGTGAGACCCAGTACTTC.

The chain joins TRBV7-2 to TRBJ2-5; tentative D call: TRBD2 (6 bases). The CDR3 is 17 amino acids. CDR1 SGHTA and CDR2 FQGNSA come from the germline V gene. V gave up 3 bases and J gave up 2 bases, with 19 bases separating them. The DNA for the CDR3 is TGTGCCAGCAGCTTTCGGAAGGGCCCGGGGGTACAAGAGACCCAGTACTTC. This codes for CASSFRKGPGVQETQYF.

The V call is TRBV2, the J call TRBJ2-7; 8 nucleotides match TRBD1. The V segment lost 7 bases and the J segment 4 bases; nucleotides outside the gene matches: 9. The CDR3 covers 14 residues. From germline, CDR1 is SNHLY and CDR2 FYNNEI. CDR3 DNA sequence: TGTGCCAGCATCCCGGACAGGGTGAAGTACGAGCAGTACTTC. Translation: CASIPDRVKYEQYF.

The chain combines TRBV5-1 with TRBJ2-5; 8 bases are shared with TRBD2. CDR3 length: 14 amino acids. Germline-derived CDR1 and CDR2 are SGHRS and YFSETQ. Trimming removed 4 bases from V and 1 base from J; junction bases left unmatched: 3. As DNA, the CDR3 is TGCGCCAGCAGCGTTACTAGCGGCCAAGAGACCCAGTACTTC. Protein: CASSVTSGQETQYF.

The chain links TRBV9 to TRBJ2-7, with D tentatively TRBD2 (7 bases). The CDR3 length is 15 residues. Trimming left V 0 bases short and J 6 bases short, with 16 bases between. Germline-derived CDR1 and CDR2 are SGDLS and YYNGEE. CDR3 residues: CASSVGAGEGREQYF. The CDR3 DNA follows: TGTGCCAGCAGCGTAGGCGCAGGGGAGGGTCGCGAGCAGTACTTC.

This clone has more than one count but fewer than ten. As DNA, the CDR3 is TGCGCCAGCAGCCCAGGGACAGTTAACTATGGCTACACCTTC. Its protein product is CASSPGTVNYGYTF. The rearrangement uses TRBV5-1 and TRBJ1-2, with TRBD1 identical over 7 bases. This CDR3 contains 14 residues. Trimming cost V 4 bases and J 1 base; bases outside gene matches: 4. Germline V gives CDR1 SGHRS, CDR2 YFSETQ.

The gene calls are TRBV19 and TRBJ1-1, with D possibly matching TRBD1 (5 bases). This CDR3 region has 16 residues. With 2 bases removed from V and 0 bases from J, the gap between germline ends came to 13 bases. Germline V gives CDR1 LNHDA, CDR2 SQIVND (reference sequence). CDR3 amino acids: CASSIMGSRVNTEAFF. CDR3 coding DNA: TGTGCCAGTAGTATAATGGGAAGCAGGGTGAACACTGAAGCTTTCTTT. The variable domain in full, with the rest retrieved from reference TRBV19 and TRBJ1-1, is DGGITQSPKYLFRKEGQNVTLSCEQNLNHDAMYWYRQDPGQGLRLIYYSQIVNDFQKGDIAEGYSVSREKKESFPLTVTSAQKNPTAFYLCASSIMGSRVNTEAFFGQGTRLTVV.

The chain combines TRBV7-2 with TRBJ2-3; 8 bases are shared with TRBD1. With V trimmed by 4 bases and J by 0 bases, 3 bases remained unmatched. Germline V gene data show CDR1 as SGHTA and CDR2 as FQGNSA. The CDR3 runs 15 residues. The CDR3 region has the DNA TGTGCCAGCAGCTCGACAGGGGAAAGCACAGATACGCAGTATTTT. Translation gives CASSSTGESTDTQYF.

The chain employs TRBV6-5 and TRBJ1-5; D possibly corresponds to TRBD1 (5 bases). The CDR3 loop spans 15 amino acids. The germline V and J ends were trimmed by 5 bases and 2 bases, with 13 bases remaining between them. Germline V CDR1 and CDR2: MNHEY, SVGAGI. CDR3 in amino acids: CASSLNGGGNQPQHF. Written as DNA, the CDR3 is TGTGCCAGCAGTCTAAACGGGGGAGGCAATCAGCCCCAGCATTTT.

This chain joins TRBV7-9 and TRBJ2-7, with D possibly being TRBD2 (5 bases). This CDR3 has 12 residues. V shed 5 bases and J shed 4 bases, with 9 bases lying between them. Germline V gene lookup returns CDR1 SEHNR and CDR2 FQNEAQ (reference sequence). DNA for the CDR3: TGTGCCAGCAGCGTTACGGGGTACGAGCAGTACTTC. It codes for CASSVTGYEQYF.

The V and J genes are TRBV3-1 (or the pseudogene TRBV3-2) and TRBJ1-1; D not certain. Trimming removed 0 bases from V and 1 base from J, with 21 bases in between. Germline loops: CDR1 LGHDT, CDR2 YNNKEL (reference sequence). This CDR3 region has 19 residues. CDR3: CASSQEALWLPPSNTEAFF. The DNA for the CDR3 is TGTGCCAGCAGCCAAGAAGCCCTTTGGCTGCCCCCTTCGAACACTGAAGCTTTCTTT.

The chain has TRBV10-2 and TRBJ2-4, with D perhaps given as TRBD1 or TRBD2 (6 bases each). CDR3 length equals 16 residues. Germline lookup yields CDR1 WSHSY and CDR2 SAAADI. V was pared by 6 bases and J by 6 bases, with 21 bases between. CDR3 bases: TGCGCCAGCAGGGGGTTGGCCTTCAAGGGGGGAAACATTCAGTACTTC. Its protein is CASRGLAFKGGNIQYF.

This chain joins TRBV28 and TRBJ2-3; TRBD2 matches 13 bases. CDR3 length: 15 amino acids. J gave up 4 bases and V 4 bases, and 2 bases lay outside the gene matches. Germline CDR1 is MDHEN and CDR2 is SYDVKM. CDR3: CASSSLAGGPDTQYF. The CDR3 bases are TGTGCCAGCAGTTCACTAGCGGGGGGGCCAGATACGCAGTATTTT.

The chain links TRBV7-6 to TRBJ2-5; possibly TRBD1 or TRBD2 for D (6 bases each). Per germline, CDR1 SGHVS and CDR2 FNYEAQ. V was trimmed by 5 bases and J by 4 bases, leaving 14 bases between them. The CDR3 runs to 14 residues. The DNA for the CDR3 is TGTGCCAGCAGCCACAGGGACGGGGGAGAGACCCAGTACTTC. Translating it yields CASSHRDGGETQYF.

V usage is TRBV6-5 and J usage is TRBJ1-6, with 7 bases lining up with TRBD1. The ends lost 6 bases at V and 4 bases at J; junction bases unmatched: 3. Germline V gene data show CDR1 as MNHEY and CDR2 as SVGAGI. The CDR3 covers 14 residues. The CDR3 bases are TGTGCCAGCAGCGGGACAGCTTATAATTCACCCCTCCACTTT. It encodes CASSGTAYNSPLHF.

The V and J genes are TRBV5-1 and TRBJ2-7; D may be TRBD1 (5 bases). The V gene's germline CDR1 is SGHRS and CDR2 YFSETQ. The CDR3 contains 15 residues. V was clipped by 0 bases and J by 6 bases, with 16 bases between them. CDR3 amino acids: CASSLVGDLPGEQYF. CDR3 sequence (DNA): TGCGCCAGCAGCTTGGTAGGGGATTTACCGGGCGAGCAGTACTTC. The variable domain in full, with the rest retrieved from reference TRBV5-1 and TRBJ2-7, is KAGVTQTPRYLIKTRGQQVTLSCSPISGHRSVSWYQQTPGQGLQFLFEYFSETQRNKGNFPGRFSGRQFSNSRSEMNVSTLELGDSALYLCASSLVGDLPGEQYFGPGTRLTVT.

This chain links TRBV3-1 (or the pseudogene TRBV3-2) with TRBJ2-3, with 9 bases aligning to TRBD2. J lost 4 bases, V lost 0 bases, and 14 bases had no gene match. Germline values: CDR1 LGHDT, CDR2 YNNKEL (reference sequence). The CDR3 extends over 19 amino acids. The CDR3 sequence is CASSQEPPWEAGGSDTQYF. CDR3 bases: TGTGCCAGCAGCCAAGAACCCCCCTGGGAGGCGGGGGGGTCAGATACGCAGTATTTT.

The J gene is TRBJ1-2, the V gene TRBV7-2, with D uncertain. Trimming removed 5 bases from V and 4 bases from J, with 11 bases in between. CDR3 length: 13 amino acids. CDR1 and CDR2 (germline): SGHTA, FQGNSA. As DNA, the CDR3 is TGTGCCAGCAGCGGAGGGCCTATCTATGGCTACACCTTC. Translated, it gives CASSGGPIYGYTF.

The CDR3 here is CAIRPSTGDYGYTF. CDR3 nucleotides: TGTGCCATCAGGCCGTCAACAGGGGACTATGGCTACACCTTC. The chain is built from TRBV10-3 and TRBJ1-2; 7 bases agree with TRBD1. The junction had 7 bases not matched to a gene; V was cut back by 6 bases and J by 3 bases. Germline CDR1 and CDR2: ENHRY and SYGVKD. The CDR3 runs to 14 residues.

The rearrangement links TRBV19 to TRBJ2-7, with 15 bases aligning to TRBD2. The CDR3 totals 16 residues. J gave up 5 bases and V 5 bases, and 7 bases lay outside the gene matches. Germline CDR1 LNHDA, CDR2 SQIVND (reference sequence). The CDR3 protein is CASSRAGLAGGDEQYF. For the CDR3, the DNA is TGTGCCAGTAGTCGGGCGGGACTAGCGGGAGGTGACGAGCAGTACTTC.

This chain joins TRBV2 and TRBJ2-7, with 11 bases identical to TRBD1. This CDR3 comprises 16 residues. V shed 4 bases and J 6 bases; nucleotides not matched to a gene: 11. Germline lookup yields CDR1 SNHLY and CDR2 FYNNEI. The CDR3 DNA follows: TGTGCCAGCAGTGGCGGGGGACAGGGGGTGTCCGGCGAGCAGTACTTC. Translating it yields CASSGGGQGVSGEQYF.

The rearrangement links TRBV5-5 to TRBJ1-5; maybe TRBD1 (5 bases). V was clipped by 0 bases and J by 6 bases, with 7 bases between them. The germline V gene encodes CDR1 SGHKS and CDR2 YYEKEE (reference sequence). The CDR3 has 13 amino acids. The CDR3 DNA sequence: TGTGCCAGCAGCTTGGGGGGGGGTCAGCCCCAGCATTTT. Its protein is CASSLGGGQPQHF. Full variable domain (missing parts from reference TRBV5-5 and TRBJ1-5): DAGVTQSPTHLIKTRGQQVTLRCSPISGHKSVSWYQQVLGQGPQFIFQYYEKEERGRGNFPDRFSARQFPNYSSELNVNALLLGDSALYLCASSLGGGQPQHFGDGTRLSIL.

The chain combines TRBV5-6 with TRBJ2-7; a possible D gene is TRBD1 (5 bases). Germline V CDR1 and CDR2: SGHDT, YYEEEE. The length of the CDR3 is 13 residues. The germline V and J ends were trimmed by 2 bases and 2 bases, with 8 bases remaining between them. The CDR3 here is CASSFQGPYEQYF. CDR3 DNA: TGTGCCAGCAGCTTCCAGGGCCCCTACGAGCAGTACTTC. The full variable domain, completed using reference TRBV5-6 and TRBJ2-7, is DAGVTQSPTHLIKTRGQQVTLRCSPKSGHDTVSWYQQALGQGPQFIFQYYEEEERQRGNFPDRFSGHQFPNYSSELNVNALLLGDSALYLCASSFQGPYEQYFGPGTRLTVT.

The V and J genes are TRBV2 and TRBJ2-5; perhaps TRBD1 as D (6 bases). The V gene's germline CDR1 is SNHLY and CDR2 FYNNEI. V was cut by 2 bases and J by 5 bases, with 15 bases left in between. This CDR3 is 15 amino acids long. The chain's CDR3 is CASSEWGLVVETQYF. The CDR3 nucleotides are TGTGCCAGCAGTGAATGGGGGCTAGTAGTTGAGACCCAGTACTTC. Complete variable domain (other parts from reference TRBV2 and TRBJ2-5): EPEVTQTPSHQVTQMGQEVILRCVPISNHLYFYWYRQILGQKVEFLVSFYNNEISEKSEIFDDQFSVERPDGSNFTLKIRSTKLEDSAMYFCASSEWGLVVETQYFGPGTRLLVL.

CDR3 loop: CASSFISGRGNEQFF. The CDR3 nucleotides read TGTGCCAGCAGCTTTATAAGCGGGAGGGGGAATGAGCAGTTCTTC. The V gene is TRBV5-6, the J gene TRBJ2-1, with TRBD2 matching 10 bases. CDR3 size: 15 residues. CDR1 is SGHDT and CDR2 is YYEEEE in the germline V gene. The trim removed 2 bases at V and 7 bases at J, leaving 6 bases unmatched.

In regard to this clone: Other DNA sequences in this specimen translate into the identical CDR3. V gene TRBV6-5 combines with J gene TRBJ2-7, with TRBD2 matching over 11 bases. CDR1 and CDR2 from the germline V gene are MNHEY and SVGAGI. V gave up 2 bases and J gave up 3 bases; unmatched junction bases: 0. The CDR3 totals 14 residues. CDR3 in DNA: TGTGCCAGCAGTTACGGACTAGCGGGCTACGAGCAGTACTTC. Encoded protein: CASSYGLAGYEQYF.

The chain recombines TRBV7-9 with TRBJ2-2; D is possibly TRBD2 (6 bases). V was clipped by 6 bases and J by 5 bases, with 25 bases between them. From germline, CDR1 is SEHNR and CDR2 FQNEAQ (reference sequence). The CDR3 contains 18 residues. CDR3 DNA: TGTGCCAGCAGGTTCGGGGCCTTTGCGAAAAGCGGGACCGGGGAGCTGTTTTTT. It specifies CASRFGAFAKSGTGELFF.

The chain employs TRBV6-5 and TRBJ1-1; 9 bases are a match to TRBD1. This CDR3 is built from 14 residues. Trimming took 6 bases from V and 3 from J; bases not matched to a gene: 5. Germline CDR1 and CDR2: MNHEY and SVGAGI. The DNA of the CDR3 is TGTGCCAGCAGAAGAGGACAGGGGCACACTGAAGCTTTCTTT. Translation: CASRRGQGHTEAFF.

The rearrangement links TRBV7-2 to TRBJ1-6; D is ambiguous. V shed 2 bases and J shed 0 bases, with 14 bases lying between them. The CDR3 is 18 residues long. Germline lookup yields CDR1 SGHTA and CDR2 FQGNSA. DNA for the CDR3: TGTGCCAGCAGCTTAAGAGGTGGGAGGAGCTCCTATAATTCACCCCTCCACTTT. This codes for CASSLRGGRSSYNSPLHF.

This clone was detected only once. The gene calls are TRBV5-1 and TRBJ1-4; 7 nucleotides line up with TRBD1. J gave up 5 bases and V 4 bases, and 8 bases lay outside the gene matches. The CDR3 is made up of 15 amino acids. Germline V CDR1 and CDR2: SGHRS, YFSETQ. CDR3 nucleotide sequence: TGCGCCAGCAGCGACCAGGGGGTAGCGAATGAAAAACTGTTTTTT. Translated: CASSDQGVANEKLFF.

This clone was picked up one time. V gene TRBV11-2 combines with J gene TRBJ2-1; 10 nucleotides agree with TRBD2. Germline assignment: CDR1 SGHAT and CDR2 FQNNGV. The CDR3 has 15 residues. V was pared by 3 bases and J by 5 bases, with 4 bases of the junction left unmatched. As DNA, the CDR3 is TGTGCCAGCAGCTTTAGCGGGAGGTACCACAATGAGCAGTTCTTC. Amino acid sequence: CASSFSGRYHNEQFF.